The 8 T cell receptor beta chains presented below share a single source sample, sequenced in a study of low-dose radiotherapy and immunotherapy resistance in tumors (dated by TCRdb to 2022 to 2024). Per the publication, the time point label means: after trial treatment. The sample's treatment or condition label, decoded: LDRT plus nivolumab, ipilimumab, low-dose cyclophosphamide and aspirin (RACIN trial). The instrument given in TCRdb is Illumina HiSeq 2500. Superscript III and a set of TRAV- and TRBV-specific primers were used to synthesize first-strand cDNA, so that both TCRalpha and TCRbeta chains were covered. TCRs were amplified for 15 to 20 PCR cycles with Phusion, using a constant-region primer paired with the adapter attached to the V primers. TCRdb passed the public sequencing reads through fastp at Q25 and MiXCR, retaining productive beta sequences. Identical CDR3 proteins give one entry, which carries the most common genes and DNA. Recorded for this sample are 65,000 to 95,000 distinct CDR3 sequences; around 17% of them occurred a single time. The leading ten clones occupy over 1.2% of the sample.

The starting material was PBMCs, obtained after low-dose radiotherapy plus immunotherapy. These receptor sequences come from a male donor with prostate cancer.

With respect to this clonotype: This likely came from a read error, as a far larger clone is one base away. The chain employs TRBV9 and TRBJ2-1; 9 bases are shared with TRBD2. Trimming at V came to 3 bases and at J to 10 bases, leaving 5 bases not matched to a gene. This CDR3 region has 13 residues. Germline V gene data show CDR1 as SGDLS and CDR2 as YYNGEE. The CDR3 loop reads CASSGTSAYEQFF. The CDR3 DNA is TGTGCCAGCAGCGGGACTAGCGCCTACGAGCAGTTCTTC.

This clonotype was counted only a few times. The V call is TRBV5-1, the J call TRBJ2-2; 8 positions match TRBD2. This CDR3 contains 17 residues. Germline CDR1 is SGHRS and CDR2 is YFSETQ. V trimming: 1 base; J trimming: 6 bases; junction bases outside the gene matches: 11. The CDR3 region has the DNA TGCGCCAGCAGCTTGTTTTTAGCGGGGTATACACCCGGGGAGCTGTTTTTT. Residues: CASSLFLAGYTPGELFF. Looking up the rest from reference TRBV5-1 and TRBJ2-2 gives the full variable domain: KAGVTQTPRYLIKTRGQQVTLSCSPISGHRSVSWYQQTPGQGLQFLFEYFSETQRNKGNFPGRFSGRQFSNSRSEMNVSTLELGDSALYLCASSLFLAGYTPGELFFGEGSRLTVL.

There are many counts of this clonotype. The chain uses TRBV28 and TRBJ1-1; D is ambiguous. Trimming stripped 5 bases from V and 5 bases from J, with 9 bases between. The CDR3 is 12 amino acids. Germline V gene lookup returns CDR1 MDHEN and CDR2 SYDVKM. The CDR3, as DNA: TGTGCCAGCAGTCGACTTGGGACTGAAGCTTTCTTT. Its protein is CASSRLGTEAFF.

This clonotype occurred many times. This sequence joins TRBV28 and TRBJ1-1; a possible D gene is TRBD1 (5 bases). CDR3 length: 16 residues. In germline, CDR1 is MDHEN, CDR2 SYDVKM. The ends were cut back, 0 bases at V and 0 bases at J, with 11 bases in the middle. The CDR3 loop is CASSLWGTEMNTEAFF. The CDR3 DNA reads as TGTGCCAGCAGTTTATGGGGGACTGAGATGAACACTGAAGCTTTCTTT.

This clonotype was counted many times. This chain links TRBV7-2 with TRBJ2-3, with 9 bases matching TRBD1. The J segment lost 3 bases and the V segment lost 3 bases, leaving 4 bases of the junction unmatched. Germline CDR1 reads SGHTA; CDR2 reads FQGNSA. CDR3 length equals 15 residues. Here the CDR3 DNA reads TGTGCCAGCAGCTTGACAGGGGGGCGGACAGATACGCAGTATTTT. Amino acids: CASSLTGGRTDTQYF.

The chain recombines TRBV12-3 or TRBV12-4 with TRBJ2-6; 9 positions agree with TRBD1. V trimming: 5 bases; J trimming: 4 bases; junction bases outside the gene matches: 9. The CDR3 consists of 17 residues. The CDR3 DNA is TGTGCCAGCAGTCCCGACAGGGGGTCCTCCGGGGCCAACGTCCTGACTTTC. Residues: CASSPDRGSSGANVLTF.

The table lists this clonotype with many counts. V gene TRBV9 combines with J gene TRBJ2-7; 7 nucleotides align to TRBD1. Trimming at V came to 3 bases and at J to 2 bases, leaving 5 bases not matched to a gene. The CDR3 contains 14 residues. Per the germline V gene, CDR1 is SGDLS and CDR2 is YYNGEE. CDR3 coding DNA: TGTGCCAGCAGCGCCGGGACAGCCCCCTACGAGCAGTACTTC. The encoded protein is CASSAGTAPYEQYF.

The chain joins TRBV6-6 to TRBJ2-5, with 14 bases that match TRBD2. V lost 2 bases to trimming and J lost 11 bases; unmatched junction nucleotides: 19. The CDR3 contains 19 residues. From germline, CDR1 is MNHNY and CDR2 SVGAGI (reference sequence). The CDR3 is CASSYPGTSGRGRGGEQYF. The CDR3 DNA reads TGTGCCAGCAGTTACCCTGGGACTAGCGGGAGAGGTCGGGGAGGTGAGCAGTACTTC.